The next 24 T cell receptor beta chains were all read from a single sample in a study of brain T cells in children with intractable seizures. The time point is: blood from clinic visit 5 months post-surgery; TSC patient then seizure free. Repertoires were generated with immunoSEQ multiplex PCR, while TCRdb's copy carries only in-frame clones and drops some. Altogether about 340,000 clones are present, nearly 95% being singletons, with the ten largest covering around 6%. Source: peripheral blood, taken less than 6 months after surgery. The origin of the receptors is a boy younger than two with tuberous sclerosis and intractable seizures.

The table lists this clone with a count of one. The chain carries TRBV9 and TRBJ1-3, with TRBD1 matching 7 bases. Germline CDR1 SGDLS, CDR2 YYNGEE. The CDR3 is 15 residues long. J lost 4 bases, V lost 0 bases, and 4 bases had no gene match. The CDR3 nucleotides read TGTGCCAGCAGCGTAGGAAACAGGGGAGGAAACACCATATATTTT. It codes for CASSVGNRGGNTIYF.

The chain carries TRBV7-9 and TRBJ1-1; a possible D gene is TRBD1 (5 bases). V gave up 5 bases and J gave up 1 base, with 14 bases separating them. Per germline, CDR1 SEHNR and CDR2 FQNEAQ (reference sequence). The CDR3 covers 15 residues. CDR3 DNA sequence: TGTGCCAGCAGCCCGCACAGGTCGGGGAACACTGAAGCTTTCTTT. It encodes CASSPHRSGNTEAFF.

The rearrangement joins TRBV3-1 (or the pseudogene TRBV3-2) to TRBJ2-5; 8 bases are shared with TRBD2. V shed 2 bases, J shed 7 bases, and the junction held 15 bases outside the gene matches. The germline CDR1 and CDR2 sequences are LGHDT and YNNKEL (reference sequence). CDR3 size: 17 residues. The CDR3 is CASSQKSKGTRVGTQYF. CDR3 sequence (DNA): TGTGCCAGCAGCCAAAAGTCGAAAGGGACTAGAGTCGGGACCCAGTACTTC.

The chain is built from TRBV2 and TRBJ2-7; no definite D call. From germline, CDR1 is SNHLY and CDR2 FYNNEI. The germline V and J ends were trimmed by 5 bases and 13 bases, with 18 bases remaining between them. The CDR3 length is 12 residues. The CDR3 region has the DNA TGTGCCAGCAGTACCGGACCTAGGGTCGATTACTTC. Protein: CASSTGPRVDYF.

Written as DNA, the CDR3 is TGTGCCAGCAGTTCCTTACACGGCGGGAGTGAAAAACTGTTTTTT. As protein: CASSSLHGGSEKLFF. The rearrangement links TRBV6-5 to TRBJ1-4; D is ambiguous. Germline values: CDR1 MNHEY, CDR2 SVGAGI. Trimming cost V 4 bases and J 7 bases, with 16 bases left between them. CDR3 length: 15 amino acids.

V and J are TRBV13 and TRBJ2-1, with 9 positions matching TRBD1. V shed 6 bases, J shed 2 bases, and the junction held 5 bases outside the gene matches. This CDR3 has 15 residues. From germline, CDR1 is PRHDT and CDR2 FYEKMQ (reference sequence). The CDR3 region has the DNA TGTGCCAGCAGACACAGGGGGCCAACCTACAATGAGCAGTTCTTC. This codes for CASRHRGPTYNEQFF.

This chain joins TRBV5-5 and TRBJ1-5, with no clear D. V was cut by 0 bases and J by 1 base, with 8 bases left in between. Germline loops: CDR1 SGHKS, CDR2 YYEKEE (reference sequence). This CDR3 region has 15 residues. The CDR3 DNA follows: TGTGCCAGCAGCTTGGACCCAAGAAGCAATCAGCCCCAGCATTTT. Amino acid sequence: CASSLDPRSNQPQHF.

This clone was seen once. V gene TRBV30 combines with J gene TRBJ2-5; 7 positions agree with TRBD1. Germline V gene sequence: CDR1 GTSNPN, CDR2 SVGIG (reference sequence). Trimming at V came to 7 bases and at J to 5 bases, leaving 7 bases not matched to a gene. This CDR3 has 12 residues. CDR3: CASQGRKETQYF. CDR3 in DNA: TGTGCCTCACAGGGGAGAAAGGAGACCCAGTACTTC.

The chain links TRBV5-1 to TRBJ1-2; TRBD1 agrees at 9 bases. Losses at the gene ends were 4 bases for V and 5 bases for J; bases not matched to a gene: 6. This CDR3 contains 14 residues. From germline, CDR1 is SGHRS and CDR2 YFSETQ. CDR3 nucleotides: TGCGCCAGCAGCGCACCGGGACAGGGATATGGCTACACCTTC. As protein: CASSAPGQGYGYTF.

The V call is TRBV7-3, the J call TRBJ2-1, with D hard to call. Germline V lookup: CDR1 SGHTA, CDR2 FQGTGA. This CDR3 comprises 13 residues. The V end lost 3 bases, the J end lost 6 bases, and 9 bases lay between the germline ends. The CDR3 protein is CASSLRPLNEQFF. The CDR3 region has the DNA TGTGCCAGCAGCTTGAGGCCACTCAATGAGCAGTTCTTC.

The table lists this clone with a count of one. The rearrangement uses TRBV27 and TRBJ1-2; the match to TRBD1 covers 9 bases. The germline CDR1 and CDR2 sequences are MNHEY and SMNVEV (reference sequence). The CDR3 consists of 15 residues. With 5 bases clipped from V and 1 base from J, the junction kept 5 bases outside the gene matches. The CDR3 reads CASSTTGGHNYGYTF. The CDR3 region has the DNA TGTGCCAGCAGTACGACAGGGGGGCATAACTATGGCTACACCTTC.

The CDR3, as DNA: TGTGCCAGTAGTGGCCGGGACAGGGGGCGAACCGGGGAGCTGTTTTTT. Residues: CASSGRDRGRTGELFF. V usage is TRBV19 and J usage is TRBJ2-2, with TRBD1 identical over 12 bases. CDR1 is LNHDA, CDR2 SQIVND, per germline (reference sequence). Trimming took 5 bases from V and 5 from J; bases not matched to a gene: 6. The CDR3 contains 16 residues.

The chain employs TRBV2 and TRBJ2-1; no reliable D call. V dropped 5 bases and J dropped 8 bases, with 13 bases sitting between them. This CDR3 is 13 amino acids long. Germline assignment: CDR1 SNHLY and CDR2 FYNNEI. The CDR3 coding sequence is TGTGCCAGCAGTCCAACTAAAATCCATGAGCAGTTCTTC. Encoded protein: CASSPTKIHEQFF.

This chain links TRBV18 with TRBJ2-5; the D gene is possibly TRBD2 (6 bases). Germline assignment: CDR1 KGHSH and CDR2 LQKENI. The ends were cut back, 2 bases at V and 5 bases at J, with 9 bases in the middle. This CDR3 comprises 13 residues. CDR3 nucleotide sequence: TGTGCCAGCTCACCAGCGGGATTGGAGACCCAGTACTTC. Residues: CASSPAGLETQYF.

The chain is built from TRBV6-1 and TRBJ1-1; unclear D gene. The CDR3 spans 14 residues. Trimming stripped 2 bases from V and 1 base from J, with 8 bases between. Germline values: CDR1 MNHNS, CDR2 SASEGT. The CDR3 region has the DNA TGTGCCAGCAGTGAAAATAAACAGAACACTGAAGCTTTCTTT. Its translation is CASSENKQNTEAFF.

The chain combines TRBV10-3 with TRBJ1-2; D not certain. The germline gives CDR1 ENHRY, CDR2 SYGVKD. V was clipped by 2 bases and J by 6 bases, with 10 bases between them. The CDR3 runs to 13 residues. The CDR3 loop is CAISETGYDGYTF. DNA for the CDR3: TGTGCCATCAGTGAGACGGGGTACGATGGCTACACCTTC.

The CDR3 spells CASSERQGPTDTQYF. The DNA of the CDR3 is TGTGCCAGCAGTGAACGGCAAGGGCCCACAGATACGCAGTATTTT. This sequence joins TRBV2 and TRBJ2-3; D not resolved. The CDR3 has 15 amino acids. V lost 2 bases and J lost 2, with 11 bases in between. Germline CDR1 is SNHLY and CDR2 is FYNNEI.

The rearrangement uses TRBV27 and TRBJ1-3; TRBD1 matches at 10 bases. The length of the CDR3 is 15 residues. V lost 5 bases to trimming and J lost 2 bases; unmatched junction nucleotides: 3. The V gene's germline CDR1 is MNHEY and CDR2 SMNVEV (reference sequence). CDR3 nucleotides: TGTGCCAGCAGTCTCGGGACAGGGGCTGGAAACACCATATATTTT. The encoded protein is CASSLGTGAGNTIYF.

The rearrangement uses TRBV6-1 and TRBJ1-5; D is unresolved. CDR3 size: 14 residues. CDR1 and CDR2 (germline): MNHNS, SASEGT. Trimming left V 3 bases short and J 5 bases short, with 11 bases between. The CDR3 DNA reads TGTGCCAGCAGTGACGGAAACCTCGATCAGCCCCAGCATTTT. This codes for CASSDGNLDQPQHF.

The rearrangement links TRBV3-1 (or the pseudogene TRBV3-2) to TRBJ1-3; TRBD1 might be the D (6 bases). The CDR3 is 14 amino acids. The germline V gene encodes CDR1 LGHDT and CDR2 YNNKEL (reference sequence). V was trimmed by 4 bases and J by 4 bases, leaving 11 bases between them. CDR3: CASSRAGDGNTIYF. Here the CDR3 DNA reads TGTGCCAGCAGCCGCGCAGGGGACGGAAACACCATATATTTT.

V usage is TRBV2 and J usage is TRBJ2-7, with no clear D. The CDR3 has 12 residues. Trimming stripped 9 bases from V and 0 bases from J, with 9 bases between. The V gene's germline CDR1 is SNHLY and CDR2 FYNNEI. CDR3 sequence reads: CASMKYSYEQYF. Here the CDR3 DNA reads TGTGCCAGTATGAAATACTCCTACGAGCAGTACTTC.

This sequence joins TRBV7-2 and TRBJ1-4; D is undetermined. Trimming cost V 5 bases and J 4 bases, with 11 bases left between them. The germline V gene encodes CDR1 SGHTA and CDR2 FQGNSA. This CDR3 has 14 amino acids. This CDR3 is CASSRSRGNEKLFF. Written as DNA, the CDR3 is TGTGCCAGCAGCCGGAGTCGGGGTAATGAAAAACTGTTTTTT.

This chain links TRBV11-3 with TRBJ2-1; weak D call: TRBD2 (6 bases). The CDR3 loop spans 17 amino acids. V was clipped by 3 bases and J by 4 bases, with 19 bases between them. Per germline, CDR1 SGHNT and CDR2 YENEEA. The CDR3 protein is CASSFHAGNPLYNEQFF. In DNA, the CDR3 is TGTGCCAGCAGCTTCCATGCGGGGAATCCCCTTTACAATGAGCAGTTCTTC.

This chain links TRBV6-5 with TRBJ1-2, with D unclear. Trimming removed 2 bases at V and 1 base at J, with 8 bases between. Germline V gene sequence: CDR1 MNHEY, CDR2 SVGAGI. The CDR3 contains 14 residues. The CDR3 DNA reads TGTGCCAGCAGTTACGGGCAGAGTAACTATGGCTACACCTTC. Residues: CASSYGQSNYGYTF.